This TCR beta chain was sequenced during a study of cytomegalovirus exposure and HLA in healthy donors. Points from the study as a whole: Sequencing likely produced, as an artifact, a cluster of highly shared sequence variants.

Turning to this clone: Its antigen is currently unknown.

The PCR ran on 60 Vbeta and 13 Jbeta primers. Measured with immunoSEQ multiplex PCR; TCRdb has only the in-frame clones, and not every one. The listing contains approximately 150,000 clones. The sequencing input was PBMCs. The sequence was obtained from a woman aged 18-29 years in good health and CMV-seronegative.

CDR3 in amino acids: CASSDDRTEYYGYTF. The CDR3 DNA is TGTGCCAGCAGTGACGACAGGACGGAGTACTATGGCTACACCTTC. This chain uses TRBV28 with TRBJ1-2; D might be TRBD1 (6 bases). This CDR3 spans 15 amino acids. V was shortened by 5 bases and J by 3 bases, with 16 bases between the two germline ends. Per germline, CDR1 MDHEN and CDR2 SYDVKM.